Presented here are 19 T cell receptor beta chains from one specimen sequenced in a study of CD8+ T cells in alopecia areata. Isolated RNA was reverse transcribed into cDNA used as the sequencing template. Libraries were prepared by immunoSEQ multiplex PCR; TCRdb keeps only in-frame clonotypes and omits some of them. The data contain around 250,000 clones, roughly two thirds of them singletons. Sequenced material: CD4+ T cells sorted from blood, taken at week 0. The source of these receptors is a human donor with alopecia areata.

J is TRBJ1-5 and V is TRBV12-5; maybe TRBD1 (5 bases). Between the trimmed V and J ends, which lost 5 bases and 3 bases, there was a span of 17 bases. The CDR3 covers 16 residues. CDR1 is LGHNT and CDR2 is FRNRAP in the germline V gene. CDR3 in DNA: TGTGCTAGTGGTCCCCGGGGGGGGGACGTCAATCAGCCCCAGCATTTT. Translation gives CASGPRGGDVNQPQHF.

The V call is TRBV18, the J call TRBJ1-1; D not certain. The CDR3 runs 13 residues. V was clipped by 6 bases and J by 1 base, with 9 bases between them. Germline V lookup: CDR1 KGHSH, CDR2 LQKENI. The CDR3 spells CASSTTRNTEAFF. Written as DNA, the CDR3 is TGTGCCAGCTCTACGACGCGGAACACTGAAGCTTTCTTT.

This clone was counted a few times. The rearrangement uses TRBV7-9 and TRBJ1-1; 12 bases are shared with TRBD1. The CDR3 has 16 amino acids. CDR1 and CDR2 (germline): SEHNR, FQNEAQ (reference sequence). V shed 5 bases, J shed 1 base, and the junction held 5 bases outside the gene matches. The CDR3 region has the DNA TGTGCCAGCAGCCCCGGGACAGGGGGCCGGAACACTGAAGCTTTCTTT. Amino acid sequence: CASSPGTGGRNTEAFF.

This sequence joins TRBV6-6 and TRBJ1-6; unclear D gene. This CDR3 region has 13 residues. V was trimmed by 4 bases and J by 14 bases, leaving 15 bases between them. CDR1 and CDR2 from the germline V gene are MNHNY and SVGAGI (reference sequence). The CDR3 sequence is CASSSLVLWALHF. The CDR3 DNA reads as TGTGCCAGCAGTTCTCTGGTCCTCTGGGCCCTCCACTTT.

V is TRBV7-9 and J is TRBJ1-1, with D unresolved. This CDR3 contains 9 residues. V lost 6 bases and J 6 bases, leaving 2 bases between the germline ends. CDR1 and CDR2 (germline): SEHNR, FQNEAQ (reference sequence). This CDR3 is CASSSEAFF. As DNA, the CDR3 is TGTGCCAGCAGTTCTGAAGCTTTCTTT.

The rearrangement links TRBV4-3 to TRBJ1-6; 9 bases are a match to TRBD1. The germline V gene encodes CDR1 LGHNA and CDR2 YSLEER. V trimming: 4 bases; J trimming: 3 bases; junction bases outside the gene matches: 1. The length of the CDR3 is 15 residues. CDR3 region: CASSRDRDYNSPLHF. The CDR3 DNA follows: TGCGCCAGCAGCCGGGACAGGGACTATAATTCACCCCTCCACTTT.

Details on this clone: Additional DNA sequences in this sample encode the identical CDR3. The rearrangement links TRBV29-1 to TRBJ1-1, with D hard to call. Trimming left V 0 bases short and J 0 bases short, with 8 bases between. Per the germline V gene, CDR1 is SQVTM and CDR2 is ANQGSEA. The CDR3 is 14 amino acids. The CDR3 protein is CSVEDLGMNTEAFF. DNA for the CDR3: TGCAGCGTTGAAGATTTAGGCATGAACACTGAAGCTTTCTTT.

There are a few counts of this clone. The chain uses TRBV4-1 and TRBJ2-7; 10 bases align to TRBD1. The V and J ends lost 4 bases and 4 bases, in that order; junction bases with no gene match: 10. The germline CDR1 and CDR2 sequences are MGHRA and YSYEKL. The CDR3 runs 16 residues. The CDR3 loop reads CASSPKDGQGGYEQYF. In nucleotides, the CDR3 is TGCGCCAGCAGCCCCAAGGATGGACAGGGGGGGTACGAGCAGTACTTC.

The chain couples TRBV25-1 to TRBJ2-6, with D possibly being TRBD1 (5 bases). CDR3 length: 13 residues. Germline CDR1 and CDR2: MGHDK and SYGVNS. Deletions cut 11 bases from V and 4 bases from J, with 12 bases between. CDR3 amino acids: CAATVAGANVLTF. CDR3 DNA: TGTGCCGCGACAGTTGCCGGGGCCAACGTCCTGACTTTC.

The chain has TRBV29-1 and TRBJ1-2; 8 bases map to TRBD1. CDR3 size: 16 residues. Trimming removed 1 base from V and 2 bases from J; junction bases left unmatched: 9. Germline V gene lookup returns CDR1 SQVTM and CDR2 ANQGSEA. The CDR3 bases are TGCAGCGTTGAAGGCCCCGACAGGGGCGCAAACTATGGCTACACCTTC. Translating gives CSVEGPDRGANYGYTF. Full variable domain (remainder filled in from reference TRBV29-1 and TRBJ1-2): SAVISQKPSRDICQRGTSLTIQCQVDSQVTMMFWYRQQPGQSLTLIATANQGSEATYESGFVIDKFPISRPNLTFSTLTVSNMSPEDSSIYLCSVEGPDRGANYGYTFGSGTRLTVV.

V is TRBV5-6 and J is TRBJ1-2; D remains unclear. The CDR3 is 15 residues long. The germline V and J ends were trimmed by 4 bases and 8 bases, with 21 bases remaining between them. Germline V gene data show CDR1 as SGHDT and CDR2 as YYEEEE. The CDR3 nucleotides read TGTGCCAGCAGCATCGCCGGGCCATCGATGGGAGGCTACACCTTC. It is translated as CASSIAGPSMGGYTF.

The rearrangement joins TRBV29-1 to TRBJ2-2; 9 bases align to TRBD2. V lost 3 bases to trimming and J lost 6 bases; unmatched junction nucleotides: 8. Germline CDR1 is SQVTM and CDR2 is ANQGSEA. This CDR3 region has 15 residues. CDR3 protein: CSVELAGDPAGELFF. CDR3 nucleotides: TGCAGCGTTGAGTTAGCGGGGGACCCTGCCGGGGAGCTGTTTTTT.

Of note for this clone: Within the sample, other DNA sequences also encode this same CDR3. This chain joins TRBV29-1 and TRBJ1-1; possibly TRBD1 for D (6 bases). The V and J ends lost 6 bases and 0 bases respectively, with 11 bases between them. The CDR3 has 13 amino acids. Germline values: CDR1 SQVTM, CDR2 ANQGSEA. CDR3: CSVAGTLNTEAFF. CDR3 in DNA: TGCAGCGTCGCCGGGACATTGAACACTGAAGCTTTCTTT.

The V and J genes are TRBV20-1 and TRBJ2-3; no firm D call. Germline CDR1 and CDR2: DFQATT and SNEGSKA (reference sequence). V lost 6 bases and J lost 5, with 9 bases in between. This CDR3 comprises 11 residues. The CDR3 reads CSAAALDTQYF. The DNA of the CDR3 is TGCAGTGCCGCCGCCTTAGATACGCAGTATTTT.

This chain uses TRBV10-3 with TRBJ2-7, with 9 nucleotides matching TRBD2. Trimming took 2 bases from V and 0 from J; bases not matched to a gene: 2. The germline gives CDR1 ENHRY, CDR2 SYGVKD. The CDR3 extends over 15 amino acids. In nucleotides, the CDR3 is TGTGCCATCAGTGAGGCTAGCGGGGACTCCTACGAGCAGTACTTC. As protein: CAISEASGDSYEQYF.

The chain couples TRBV6-5 to TRBJ2-5; 11 positions agree with TRBD2. The CDR3 runs 15 residues. V gave up 5 bases and J gave up 6 bases; unmatched junction bases: 8. From germline, CDR1 is MNHEY and CDR2 SVGAGI. CDR3 sequence: CASSPRTSGYKTQYF. The CDR3 DNA reads TGTGCCAGCAGTCCTCGGACTAGCGGGTATAAGACCCAGTACTTC.

V is TRBV27 and J is TRBJ2-7; 9 nucleotides agree with TRBD2. The length of the CDR3 is 15 residues. J was trimmed by 3 bases and V by 4 bases; bases with no gene match: 7. CDR1 is MNHEY and CDR2 is SMNVEV in the germline V gene (reference sequence). DNA of the CDR3: TGTGCCAGCAGTTCCCCGGGCGGGGGGGTCTACGAGCAGTACTTC. Translating gives CASSSPGGGVYEQYF.

The chain uses TRBV7-8 and TRBJ2-2; D unclear. Per germline, CDR1 SGHVS and CDR2 FQNEAQ. V lost 5 bases, J lost 8 bases, and 12 bases lay in between. The CDR3 runs to 13 residues. The CDR3 loop is CASSQPTAGELFF. CDR3 sequence (DNA): TGTGCCAGCAGCCAACCAACAGCTGGGGAGCTGTTTTTT.

V gene TRBV29-1 combines with J gene TRBJ1-2, with TRBD1 matching over 7 bases. Germline CDR1 is SQVTM and CDR2 is ANQGSEA. V lost 7 bases to trimming and J lost 4 bases; unmatched junction nucleotides: 21. The CDR3 covers 17 residues. DNA for the CDR3: TGCAGCGCCCTCCCCTGGGGACAGCCTCAGCCCCTCTATGGCTACACCTTC. It yields the protein CSALPWGQPQPLYGYTF.